These 14 T cell receptor beta chains were sequenced from one sample in a study of identical twins. TCRdb fed the 5' RACE reads into MiXCR, producing one record per CDR3 protein. Counted here are roughly 720,000 distinct CDR3 sequences, over 15% occurring once; the ten biggest clones make up around 14%. In addition, the sample was reused for a study of T cells expressing NK-cell markers.

Specimen: PBMCs. Every receptor here comes from a woman between 18 and 29 years old in good health.

This clonotype showed up many times. V and J are TRBV12-3 or TRBV12-4 and TRBJ2-1, with D possibly being TRBD2 (5 bases). This CDR3 is 17 amino acids long. The V and J ends lost 5 bases and 2 bases respectively, with 19 bases between them. The CDR3 region has the DNA TGTGCCAGCAGTACCCTTTACGGTCGGGGTACCTACAATGAGCAGTTCTTC. Protein product: CASSTLYGRGTYNEQFF.

This clonotype came up many times. This chain connects TRBV5-1 to TRBJ1-1; D is uncertain. The V gene's germline CDR1 is SGHRS and CDR2 YFSETQ. Deletions cut 2 bases from V and 1 base from J, with 6 bases between. There are 13 residues in the CDR3. DNA of the CDR3: TGCGCCAGCAGCTTCCAGTCGAACACTGAAGCTTTCTTT. Protein sequence: CASSFQSNTEAFF.

There are many counts of this clonotype. The genes are TRBV12-3 or TRBV12-4 and TRBJ2-1, with D maybe TRBD2 (6 bases). Trimming removed 2 bases at V and 5 bases at J, with 10 bases between. The CDR3 runs 14 residues. The CDR3 sequence is CASSLQDYNNEQFF. CDR3 DNA: TGTGCCAGCAGTTTACAGGACTATAACAATGAGCAGTTCTTC.

This clonotype was counted a few times. The chain joins TRBV12-3 or TRBV12-4 to TRBJ1-1, with 9 nucleotides matching TRBD1. The CDR3 sequence is 13 residues long. V was pared by 5 bases and J by 9 bases, with 7 bases of the junction left unmatched. The CDR3 DNA is TGTGCCAGCAGTCCCACAGGGGGCGGAAAAGCTTTCTTT. Translation: CASSPTGGGKAFF.

This clonotype was observed a handful of times. The rearrangement joins TRBV10-3 to TRBJ2-1; 11 nucleotides agree with TRBD2. V dropped 11 bases and J dropped 3; count of bases not matched to a gene: 6. This CDR3 has 14 amino acids. CDR1 is ENHRY, CDR2 SYGVKD, per germline. The CDR3 loop reads CAVTSGTIYNEQFF. CDR3 coding DNA: TGTGCCGTGACTAGCGGGACGATCTACAATGAGCAGTTCTTC.

The sample holds a few counts of this clonotype. The chain carries TRBV5-5 and TRBJ1-3; D possibly corresponds to TRBD1 (6 bases). Trimming cost V 3 bases and J 2 bases, with 12 bases left between them. This CDR3 is 15 amino acids long. Looked up from germline, CDR1 is SGHKS and CDR2 is YYEKEE (reference sequence). The CDR3 region is CASSSTGPPGNTIYF. The DNA of the CDR3 is TGTGCCAGCAGCTCTACAGGGCCTCCTGGAAACACCATATATTTT.

At least ten counts were recorded for this clonotype. This chain links TRBV2 with TRBJ2-5, with no clear D. The germline V gene has CDR1 SNHLY and CDR2 FYNNEI. The V end lost 1 base, the J end lost 6 bases, and 0 bases lay between the germline ends. CDR3 length: 10 amino acids. The CDR3 loop reads CASSEETQYF. The CDR3 DNA reads TGTGCCAGCAGTGAAGAGACCCAGTACTTC.

This clonotype was seen only a few times. This rearrangement joins TRBV6-1 to TRBJ2-7; 7 bases are a match to TRBD1. Trimming cost V 5 bases and J 0 bases; bases outside gene matches: 10. The CDR3 spans 16 residues. In germline, CDR1 is MNHNS, CDR2 SASEGT. CDR3 loop: CASSPNPGQISYEQYF. For the CDR3, the DNA is TGTGCCAGCAGTCCGAACCCGGGACAGATCTCCTACGAGCAGTACTTC.

CDR3 nucleotides: TGCGCCACCAAGGGGGGTGACAGACAAGAGACCCAGTACTTC. Translating it yields CATKGGDRQETQYF. The chain recombines TRBV10-2 with TRBJ2-5; D is tentatively TRBD1 or TRBD2 (6 bases each). The CDR3 covers 14 residues. Germline values: CDR1 WSHSY, CDR2 SAAADI. V was cut by 10 bases and J by 2 bases, with 17 bases left in between.

This clonotype came up a few times. V usage is TRBV5-6 and J usage is TRBJ2-1; 7 bases fit TRBD2. The germline gives CDR1 SGHDT, CDR2 YYEEEE. The CDR3 has 16 amino acids. J was trimmed by 0 bases and V by 2 bases; bases with no gene match: 5. The CDR3 here is CASSLLALSSYNEQFF. The CDR3 DNA reads as TGTGCCAGCAGCTTACTAGCGCTTAGCTCCTACAATGAGCAGTTCTTC.

There are a few counts of this clonotype. V and J are TRBV20-1 and TRBJ1-5, with no clear D. The CDR3 is made up of 13 amino acids. Between the trimmed V and J ends, which lost 6 bases and 3 bases, there was a span of 12 bases. Germline loops: CDR1 DFQATT, CDR2 SNEGSKA (reference sequence). As DNA, the CDR3 is TGCAGTGCCCTTGGACGGGACAATCAGCCCCAGCATTTT. It translates to CSALGRDNQPQHF.

This chain connects TRBV7-2 to TRBJ2-5; perhaps D is TRBD1 or TRBD2 (6 bases each). CDR3 length: 16 amino acids. Trimming took 4 bases from V and 5 from J, leaving 20 bases between them. Germline V gene data show CDR1 as SGHTA and CDR2 as FQGNSA. The CDR3 DNA reads as TGTGCCAGCAGCTGGACTTGGGGGGCAGGGGAGGAGACCCAGTACTTC. It encodes CASSWTWGAGEETQYF.

V usage is TRBV9 and J usage is TRBJ2-2; TRBD1 matches 7 bases. With V trimmed by 2 bases and J by 1 base, 8 bases remained unmatched. The CDR3 is made up of 17 amino acids. Germline lookup yields CDR1 SGDLS and CDR2 YYNGEE. In DNA, the CDR3 is TGTGCCAGCAGCGTTCGACAGGGTCTATTGAACACCGGGGAGCTGTTTTTT. This gives the protein CASSVRQGLLNTGELFF.

For this clonotype: One end of the junction is discordant with germline, which a read error may explain. This rearrangement joins TRBV5-1 to TRBJ2-7; D may correspond to TRBD1 or TRBD2 (6 bases each). This CDR3 is 16 amino acids long. The germline V gene has CDR1 SGHRS and CDR2 YFSETQ. CDR3 sequence (DNA): TGCGCCAGCAGCACCTCACGACAGGAGGGGCCTTACGAGCTGTACTTC. Translation gives CASSTSRQEGPYELYF. Drawing the rest from reference TRBV5-1 and TRBJ2-7, the complete variable domain is KAGVTQTPRYLIKTRGQQVTLSCSPISGHRSVSWYQQTPGQGLQFLFEYFSETQRNKGNFPGRFSGRQFSNSRSEMNVSTLELGDSALYLCASSTSRQEGPYELYFGPGTRLTVT.